This T cell receptor (beta chain) is drawn from a study of CD8 T cells in Susac syndrome. RNA in amounts of roughly 0.5 to 1 ug was reverse transcribed with random hexamers. The immunoSEQ assay covered 54 Vbeta and 13 Jbeta segments for CDR3. TCRdb recomputed calls from the immunoSEQ multiplex PCR reads with MiXCR, one row per CDR3 protein. Among approximately 230,000 distinct CDR3 sequences listed, 80% to 95% were seen once. The germline V and J ends were trimmed by 4 bases and 0 bases, with 11 bases remaining between them. There are 16 residues in the CDR3. Germline CDR1 SGHRS, CDR2 YFSETQ. The sequence was obtained from a human donor with multiple sclerosis. Source material: CD4+ T cells from PBMCs. The V call is TRBV5-1, the J call TRBJ1-6; D gene uncertain. Here the CDR3 reads CASSPQASSYNSPLHF. The DNA for the CDR3 is TGCGCCAGCAGCCCCCAAGCGAGCTCCTATAATTCACCCCTCCACTTT.